The 6 T cell receptor beta chains below were found in one sample sequenced in a study of blood T cell repertoires in COVID-19. The assay was immunoSEQ multiplex PCR, and TCRdb's table has in-frame clones only and misses some. The sample records some 180,000 clones, more than 75% being singletons. Sequenced: peripheral blood. These receptors came from a woman in her fifties or sixties with COVID-19, enrolled during active disease.

This clone has only one observation. The gene calls are TRBV9 and TRBJ2-2; 12 nucleotides match TRBD1. The V and J ends lost 3 bases and 7 bases, in that order; junction bases with no gene match: 13. Per germline, CDR1 SGDLS and CDR2 YYNGEE. This CDR3 has 18 residues. The CDR3 is CASSEKRLGQGALGELFF. CDR3 in DNA: TGTGCCAGCAGCGAAAAGCGCCTGGGACAGGGGGCTCTCGGGGAGCTGTTTTTT.

This clone was seen once. V and J are TRBV28 and TRBJ2-5; 8 positions agree with TRBD1. This CDR3 has 16 amino acids. The V and J ends lost 5 bases and 0 bases, in that order; junction bases with no gene match: 8. Germline V gene sequence: CDR1 MDHEN, CDR2 SYDVKM. CDR3 nucleotides: TGTGCCAGCAGTACCAGGACAGGGAAAAACCAAGAGACCCAGTACTTC. Its protein product is CASSTRTGKNQETQYF.

The chain recombines TRBV7-8 with TRBJ1-6; D remains ambiguous. Trimming pared 5 bases from V and 1 base from J, leaving 12 bases between. CDR1 and CDR2 from the germline V gene are SGHVS and FQNEAQ. The CDR3 has 16 amino acids. CDR3 region: CASSRSAASYNSPLHF. Written as DNA, the CDR3 is TGTGCCAGCAGCCGCAGCGCCGCATCCTATAATTCACCCCTCCACTTT.

V gene TRBV6-5 combines with J gene TRBJ1-5; maybe TRBD1 (5 bases). The germline V gene has CDR1 MNHEY and CDR2 SVGAGI. The CDR3 is 13 residues long. V lost 6 bases, J lost 0 bases, and 6 bases lay in between. CDR3 in DNA: TGTGCCAGCAGAGGGGTTAGCAATCAGCCCCAGCATTTT. Amino acid sequence: CASRGVSNQPQHF.

This chain links TRBV30 with TRBJ1-6; 7 bases map to TRBD1. J gave up 11 bases and V 0 bases, and 10 bases lay outside the gene matches. The CDR3 loop spans 15 amino acids. Germline CDR1 GTSNPN, CDR2 SVGIG (reference sequence). The CDR3 loop is CAWSVRTGRNPPLHF. CDR3 DNA: TGTGCCTGGAGTGTAAGGACAGGTCGGAATCCACCCCTCCACTTT.

This chain joins TRBV5-1 and TRBJ1-6, with 7 bases fitting TRBD1. There are 15 residues in the CDR3. Per the germline V gene, CDR1 is SGHRS and CDR2 is YFSETQ. V shed 4 bases and J 8 bases; nucleotides not matched to a gene: 9. The chain's CDR3 is CASSKSQGHDSPLHF. The CDR3 DNA reads TGCGCCAGCAGCAAATCACAGGGGCATGATTCACCCCTCCACTTT.